The clone carrying this T cell receptor (beta chain) turned up a few times. What it recognizes is unknown. The assay was immunoSEQ multiplex PCR, and TCRdb's table has in-frame clones only and misses some. The table records roughly 170,000 clones, over 50% of them present only once. This entry is derived from a study of shared clonotypes between healthy human individuals. The study, taken as a whole, reports: Non-shared clonotypes had lower generation probabilities than clonotypes shared by all four sorted-subset donors.

CDR3 size: 14 residues. Germline lookup yields CDR1 MGHRA and CDR2 YSYEKL. Trimming shortened V by 0 bases and J by 4 bases, and 10 bases separated the two germline ends. Each donor was a Caucasian adult residing in Nashville, Tennessee. A CD45RA-negative memory subset and a CD45RA+ naive subset were separated from the CD4+ cells. The TCR comes from a man aged 25 to 40 in good health. V gene TRBV4-1 combines with J gene TRBJ2-7; D unclear. The sequencing input was memory CD4+ T cells sorted from blood. Specified subset: CD45RA-negative fraction. CDR3 protein: CASSQDPVNYEQYF. CDR3 DNA: TGCGCCAGCAGCCAAGATCCTGTTAATTACGAGCAGTACTTC.